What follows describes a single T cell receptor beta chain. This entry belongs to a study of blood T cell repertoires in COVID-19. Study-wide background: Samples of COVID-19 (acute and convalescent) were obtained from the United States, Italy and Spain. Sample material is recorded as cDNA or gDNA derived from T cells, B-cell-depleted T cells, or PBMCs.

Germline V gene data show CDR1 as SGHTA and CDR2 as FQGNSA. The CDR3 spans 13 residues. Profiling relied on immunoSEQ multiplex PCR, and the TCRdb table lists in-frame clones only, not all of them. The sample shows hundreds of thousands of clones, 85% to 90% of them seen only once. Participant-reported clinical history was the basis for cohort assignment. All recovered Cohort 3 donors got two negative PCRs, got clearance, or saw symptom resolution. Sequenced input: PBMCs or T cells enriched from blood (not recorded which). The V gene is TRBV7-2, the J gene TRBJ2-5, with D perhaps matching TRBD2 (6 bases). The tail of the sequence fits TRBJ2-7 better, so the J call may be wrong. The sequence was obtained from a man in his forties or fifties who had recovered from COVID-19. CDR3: CASSLVGGDEQYF. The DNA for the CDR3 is TGTGCCAGCAGCTTAGTCGGGGGAGACGAGCAGTACTTC.